The clone carrying this T cell receptor beta chain has ten or more counts. Its cognate antigen is unknown. Clones were sequenced by immunoSEQ multiplex PCR, and TCRdb holds only the in-frame ones, with some missing. This sample has about 1 million clones; 60% to 80% occur once, and the top ten carry approximately 1.5%. There are 16 residues in the CDR3. The data stem from a study of shared clonotypes between healthy human individuals. Whole-study findings and limits: Among non-shared clonotypes, generation probabilities were lower than among those shared by all four donors. Clonotype sharing across a few donors was observed for 4% to 6.5% of naive CD4 clonotypes.

J is TRBJ2-5 and V is TRBV21-1; the D segment call TRBD2 is taken from the table without a DNA check. TRBV21-1 is marked as a pseudogene. The clonotype comes from a man aged 18 to 30 in good health. The sequenced material came from memory CD4+ T cells sorted from blood. As to subset: CD45RA-negative fraction. The CDR3 DNA follows: TGTGCCAGCAGCAAAGTCAGGGAGGGAGGCCAAGAGACCCAGTACTTC. It yields the protein CASSKVREGGQETQYF.